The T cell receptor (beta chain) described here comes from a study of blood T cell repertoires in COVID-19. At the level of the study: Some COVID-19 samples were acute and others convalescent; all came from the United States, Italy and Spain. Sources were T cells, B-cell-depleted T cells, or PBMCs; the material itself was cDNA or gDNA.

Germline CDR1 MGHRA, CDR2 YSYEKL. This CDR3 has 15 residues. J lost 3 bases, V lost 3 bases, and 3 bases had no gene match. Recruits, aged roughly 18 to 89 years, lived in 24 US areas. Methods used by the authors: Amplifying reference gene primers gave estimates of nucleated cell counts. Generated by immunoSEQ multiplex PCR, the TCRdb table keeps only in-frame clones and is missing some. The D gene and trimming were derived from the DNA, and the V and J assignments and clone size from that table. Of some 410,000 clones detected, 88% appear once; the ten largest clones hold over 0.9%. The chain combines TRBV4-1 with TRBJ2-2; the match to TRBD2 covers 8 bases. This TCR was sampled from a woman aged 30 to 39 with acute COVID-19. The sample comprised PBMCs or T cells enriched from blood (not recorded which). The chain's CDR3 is CASSQSGGDTGELFF. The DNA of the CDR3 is TGCGCCAGCAGCCAGTCGGGGGGGGACACCGGGGAGCTGTTTTTT.